This T cell receptor (beta chain) is from a study of untreated major depressive disorder. Study outcomes and limitations: Findings may not generalize because the study sample was small. TRBV25-01 and TRBV02-01 usage differences were not statistically significant.

The CDR3 runs 11 residues. Trimming removed 3 bases from V and 6 bases from J, with 5 bases in between. Germline V gene lookup returns CDR1 MNHEY and CDR2 SMNVEV (reference sequence). A note on this clone: Its antigen is not identified.

The donors were all European-descended. Blood, about 31 ml, was drawn into EDTA tubes. Produced via immunoSEQ multiplex PCR; TCRdb's table is partial and in-frame only. This sample has over 20,000 clones, with 80% to 95% found just once. The rearrangement joins TRBV27 to TRBJ1-1; no definite D call. The sequence was obtained from a man aged 25-45 years in good health. Sequencing was done on a sample of CD4+ T cells from PBMCs. As DNA, the CDR3 is TGTGCCAGCAGTTTGCGGCCTGAAGCTTTCTTT. Translating gives CASSLRPEAFF.